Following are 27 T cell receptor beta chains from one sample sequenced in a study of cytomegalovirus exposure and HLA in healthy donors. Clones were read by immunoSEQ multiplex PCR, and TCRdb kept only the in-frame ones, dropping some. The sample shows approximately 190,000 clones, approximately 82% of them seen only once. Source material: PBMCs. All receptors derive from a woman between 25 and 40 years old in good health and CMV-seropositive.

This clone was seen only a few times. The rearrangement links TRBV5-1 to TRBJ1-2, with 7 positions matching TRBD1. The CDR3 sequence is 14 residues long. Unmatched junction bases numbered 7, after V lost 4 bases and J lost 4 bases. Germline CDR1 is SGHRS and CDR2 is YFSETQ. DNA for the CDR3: TGCGCCAGCAGCCCCGGACAGGTTAGCTATGGCTACACCTTC. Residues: CASSPGQVSYGYTF.

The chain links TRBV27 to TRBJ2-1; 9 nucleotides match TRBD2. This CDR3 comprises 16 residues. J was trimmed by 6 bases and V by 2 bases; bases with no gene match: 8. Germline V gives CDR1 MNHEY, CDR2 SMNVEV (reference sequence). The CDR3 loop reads CASSLGASGTPNEQFF. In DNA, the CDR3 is TGTGCCAGCAGTTTAGGGGCTAGCGGGACCCCCAATGAGCAGTTCTTC.

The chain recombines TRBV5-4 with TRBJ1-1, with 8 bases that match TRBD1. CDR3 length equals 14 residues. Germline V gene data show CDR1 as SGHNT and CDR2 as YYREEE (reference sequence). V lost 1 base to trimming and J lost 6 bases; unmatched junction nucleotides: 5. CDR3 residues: CASSLRDRPSEAFF. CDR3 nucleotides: TGTGCCAGCAGCTTGCGGGACAGGCCGTCTGAAGCTTTCTTT.

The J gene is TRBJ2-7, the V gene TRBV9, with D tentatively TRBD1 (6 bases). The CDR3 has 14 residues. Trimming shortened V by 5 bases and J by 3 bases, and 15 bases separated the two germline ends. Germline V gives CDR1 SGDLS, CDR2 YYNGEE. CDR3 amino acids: CASSSSGTIYEQYF. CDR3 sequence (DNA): TGTGCCAGCAGTTCTTCCGGGACAATCTACGAGCAGTACTTC.

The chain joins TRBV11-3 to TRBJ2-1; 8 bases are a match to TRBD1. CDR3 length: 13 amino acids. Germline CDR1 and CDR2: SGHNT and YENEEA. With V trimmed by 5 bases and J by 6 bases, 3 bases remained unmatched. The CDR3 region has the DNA TGTGCCAGCAGCCCGGGACAGGCCAATGAGCAGTTCTTC. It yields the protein CASSPGQANEQFF. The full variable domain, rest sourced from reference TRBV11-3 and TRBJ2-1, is EAGVVQSPRYKIIEKKQPVAFWCNPISGHNTLYWYLQNLGQGPELLIRYENEEAVDDSQLPKDRFSAERLKGVDSTLKIQPAELGDSAVYLCASSPGQANEQFFGPGTRLTVL.

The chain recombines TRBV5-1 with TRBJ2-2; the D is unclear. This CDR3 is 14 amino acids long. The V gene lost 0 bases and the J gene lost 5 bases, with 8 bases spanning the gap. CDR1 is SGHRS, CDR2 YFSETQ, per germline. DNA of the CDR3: TGCGCCAGCAGCTTGGAGACCGGGACCGGGGAGCTGTTTTTT. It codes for CASSLETGTGELFF.

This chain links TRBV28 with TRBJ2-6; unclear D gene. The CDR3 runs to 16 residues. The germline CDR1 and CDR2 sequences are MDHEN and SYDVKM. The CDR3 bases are TGTGGGGTAGATGGAGCTGGTCCTTCTGGGGCCAACGTCCTGACTTTC. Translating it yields CGVDGAGPSGANVLTF. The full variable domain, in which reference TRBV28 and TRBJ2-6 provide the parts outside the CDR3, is DVKVTQSSRYLVKRTGEKVFLECVQDMDHENMFWYRQDPGLGLRLIYFSYDVKMKEKGDIPEGYSVSREKKERFSLILESASTNQTSMYLCGVDGAGPSGANVLTFGAGSRLTVL.

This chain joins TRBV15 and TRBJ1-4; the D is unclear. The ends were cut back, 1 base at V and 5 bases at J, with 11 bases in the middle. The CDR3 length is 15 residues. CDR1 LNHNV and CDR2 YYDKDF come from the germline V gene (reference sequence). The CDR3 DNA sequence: TGTGCCACCAGCAGAGGGTCCGGGAGAAATGAAAAACTGTTTTTT. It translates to CATSRGSGRNEKLFF.

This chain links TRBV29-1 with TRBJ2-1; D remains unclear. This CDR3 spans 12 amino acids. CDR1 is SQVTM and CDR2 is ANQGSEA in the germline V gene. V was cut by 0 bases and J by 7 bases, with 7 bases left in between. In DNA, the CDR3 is TGCAGCGTTGAAGATCGCGCGAATGAGCAGTTCTTC. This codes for CSVEDRANEQFF.

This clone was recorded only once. The CDR3 DNA follows: TGTGCCAGCAGCTTGGACAGGGCTTCGACAACCTATGGCTACACCTTC. It encodes CASSLDRASTTYGYTF. The J gene is TRBJ1-2, the V gene TRBV13, with 8 nucleotides matching TRBD1. Germline trimming cut 3 bases from V and 4 bases from J; bases unmatched to any gene: 10. The V gene's germline CDR1 is PRHDT and CDR2 FYEKMQ (reference sequence). The CDR3 is 16 amino acids.

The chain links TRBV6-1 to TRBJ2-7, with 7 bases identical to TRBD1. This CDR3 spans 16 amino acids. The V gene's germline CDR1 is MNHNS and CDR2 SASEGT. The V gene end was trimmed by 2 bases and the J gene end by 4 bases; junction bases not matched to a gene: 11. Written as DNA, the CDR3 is TGTGCCAGCAGTGAAAGACAGGGCGCTCGCGGATACGAGCAGTACTTC. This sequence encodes CASSERQGARGYEQYF.

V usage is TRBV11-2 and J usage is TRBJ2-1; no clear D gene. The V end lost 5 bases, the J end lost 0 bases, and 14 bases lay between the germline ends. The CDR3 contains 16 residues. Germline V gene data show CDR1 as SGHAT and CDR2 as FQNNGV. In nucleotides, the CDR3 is TGTGCCAGCAGCCTACTACTCAGTAGCTCCTACAATGAGCAGTTCTTC. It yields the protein CASSLLLSSSYNEQFF.

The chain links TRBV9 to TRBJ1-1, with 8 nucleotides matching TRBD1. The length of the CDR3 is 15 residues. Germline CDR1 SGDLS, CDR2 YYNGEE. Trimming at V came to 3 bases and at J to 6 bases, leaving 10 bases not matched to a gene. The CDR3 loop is CASSGYGQGTSEAFF. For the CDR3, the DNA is TGTGCCAGCAGCGGGTACGGACAGGGTACTTCTGAAGCTTTCTTT.

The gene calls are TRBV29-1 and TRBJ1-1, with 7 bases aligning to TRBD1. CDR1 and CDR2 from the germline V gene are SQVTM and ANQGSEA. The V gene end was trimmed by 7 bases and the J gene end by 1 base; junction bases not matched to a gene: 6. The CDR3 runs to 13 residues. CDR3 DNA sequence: TGCAGCGCACAGGGACAGCCGAACACTGAAGCTTTCTTT. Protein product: CSAQGQPNTEAFF.

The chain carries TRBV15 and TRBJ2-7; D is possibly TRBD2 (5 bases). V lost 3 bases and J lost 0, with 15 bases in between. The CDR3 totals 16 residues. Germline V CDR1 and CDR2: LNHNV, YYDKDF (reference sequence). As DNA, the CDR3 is TGTGCCACCAGCAGCGGAGGTCGTAGGAGCTCCTACGAGCAGTACTTC. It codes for CATSSGGRRSSYEQYF.

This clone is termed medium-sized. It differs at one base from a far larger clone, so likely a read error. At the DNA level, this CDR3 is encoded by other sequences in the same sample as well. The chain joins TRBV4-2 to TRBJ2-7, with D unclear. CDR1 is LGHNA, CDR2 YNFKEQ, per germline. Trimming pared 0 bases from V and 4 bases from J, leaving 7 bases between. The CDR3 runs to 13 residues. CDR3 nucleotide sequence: TGTGCCAGCAGCCAAGACTCCGGGTACGAGCAGTACTTC. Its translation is CASSQDSGYEQYF.

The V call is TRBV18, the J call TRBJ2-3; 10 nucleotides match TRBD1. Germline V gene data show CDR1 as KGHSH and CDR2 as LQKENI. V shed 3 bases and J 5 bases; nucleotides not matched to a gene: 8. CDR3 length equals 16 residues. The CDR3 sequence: CASSPDRTGGRDTQYF. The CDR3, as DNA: TGTGCCAGCTCACCCGACCGGACAGGGGGGAGAGATACGCAGTATTTT.

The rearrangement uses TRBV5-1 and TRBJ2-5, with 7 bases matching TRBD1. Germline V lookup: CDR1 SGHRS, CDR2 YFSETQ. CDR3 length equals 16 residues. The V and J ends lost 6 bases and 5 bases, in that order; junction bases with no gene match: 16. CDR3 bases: TGCGCCAGCACCCTGACAGGGCAGAACAAGTTGGAGACCCAGTACTTC. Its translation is CASTLTGQNKLETQYF.

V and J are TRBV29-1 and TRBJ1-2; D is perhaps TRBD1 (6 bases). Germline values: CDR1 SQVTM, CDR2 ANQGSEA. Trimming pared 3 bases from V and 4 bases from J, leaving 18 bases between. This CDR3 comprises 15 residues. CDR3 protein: CSVDRQVGYGYGYTF. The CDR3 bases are TGCAGCGTTGACAGACAGGTTGGGTACGGCTATGGCTACACCTTC.

CDR3 loop: CASSLGLTTTGQTYEQYF. CDR3 nucleotides: TGTGCCAGCAGCTTAGGCCTCACCACGACGGGACAGACCTACGAGCAGTACTTC. The J gene is TRBJ2-7, the V gene TRBV7-9; 7 positions agree with TRBD1. Germline trimming cut 1 base from V and 2 bases from J; bases unmatched to any gene: 14. This CDR3 has 18 amino acids. Germline V CDR1 and CDR2: SEHNR, FQNEAQ (reference sequence).

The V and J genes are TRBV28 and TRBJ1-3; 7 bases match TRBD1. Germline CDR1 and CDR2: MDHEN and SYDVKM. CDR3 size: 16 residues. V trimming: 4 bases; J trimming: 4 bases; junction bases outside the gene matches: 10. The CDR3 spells CASSSRDRPGGNTIYF. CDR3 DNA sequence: TGTGCCAGCAGTTCCAGGGACAGACCTGGAGGAAACACCATATATTTT.

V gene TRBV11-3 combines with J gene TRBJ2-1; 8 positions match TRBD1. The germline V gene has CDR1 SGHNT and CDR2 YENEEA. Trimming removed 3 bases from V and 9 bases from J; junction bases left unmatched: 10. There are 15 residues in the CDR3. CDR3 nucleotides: TGTGCCAGCAGCTTGGCAGGGGGCGCGGTCAGTGAGCAGTTCTTC. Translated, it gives CASSLAGGAVSEQFF.

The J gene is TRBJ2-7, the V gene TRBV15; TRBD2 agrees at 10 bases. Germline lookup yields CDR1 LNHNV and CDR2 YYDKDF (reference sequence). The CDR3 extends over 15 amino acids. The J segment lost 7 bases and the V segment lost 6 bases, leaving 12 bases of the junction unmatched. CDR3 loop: CATSQRLTTSGEQYF. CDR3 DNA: TGTGCCACCAGTCAGAGATTGACGACTAGCGGGGAGCAGTACTTC. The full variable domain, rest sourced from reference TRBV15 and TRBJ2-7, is DAMVIQNPRYQVTQFGKPVTLSCSQTLNHNVMYWYQQKSSQAPKLLFHYYDKDFNNEADTPDNFQSRRPNTSFCFLDIRSPGLGDTAMYLCATSQRLTTSGEQYFGPGTRLTVT.

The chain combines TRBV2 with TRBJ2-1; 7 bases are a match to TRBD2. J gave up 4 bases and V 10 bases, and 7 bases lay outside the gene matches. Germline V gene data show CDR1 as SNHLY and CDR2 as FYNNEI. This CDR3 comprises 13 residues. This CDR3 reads CAMSGTQYNEQFF. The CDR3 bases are TGTGCCATGAGCGGGACTCAGTACAATGAGCAGTTCTTC.

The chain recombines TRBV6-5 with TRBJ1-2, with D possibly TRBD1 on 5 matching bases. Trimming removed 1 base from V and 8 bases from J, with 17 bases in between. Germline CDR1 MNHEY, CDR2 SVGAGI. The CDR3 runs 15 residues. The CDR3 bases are TGTGCCAGCAGTTACTTCGGGACTGAGTTGTACGGCTACACCTTC. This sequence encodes CASSYFGTELYGYTF.

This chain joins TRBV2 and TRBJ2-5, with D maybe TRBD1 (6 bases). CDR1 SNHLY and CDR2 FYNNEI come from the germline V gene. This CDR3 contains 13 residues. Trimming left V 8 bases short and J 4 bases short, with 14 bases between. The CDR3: CASRDNLRETQYF. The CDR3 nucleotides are TGTGCCAGCCGGGACAATCTGAGAGAGACCCAGTACTTC.

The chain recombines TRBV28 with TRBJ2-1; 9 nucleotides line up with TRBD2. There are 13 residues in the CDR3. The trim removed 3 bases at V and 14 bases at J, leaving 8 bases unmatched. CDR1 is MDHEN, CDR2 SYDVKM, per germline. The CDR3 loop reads CASSLGQAGGKFF. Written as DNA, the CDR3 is TGTGCCAGCAGTTTGGGACAAGCGGGAGGAAAGTTCTTC.